This note documents a single T cell receptor beta chain sequence. Antigen specificity is unknown. Germline V gene data show CDR1 as SNHLY and CDR2 as FYNNEI. This CDR3 has 18 residues. Trimming removed 5 bases at V and 3 bases at J, with 23 bases between. The assay was immunoSEQ multiplex PCR, and TCRdb's table has in-frame clones only and misses some. The table has 99,000 or so clones, roughly 89% seen once. This entry belongs to a study of PD-1 blockade in classical Hodgkin lymphoma. Study conclusions and caveats: When set against healthy donors, newly diagnosed patients were reported to show lower baseline TCR diversity.

Noted time point: cycle 4 day 1 (C4D1), after 5 to 7 weeks of nivolumab. Relapse was seen in all patients after autologous stem cell transplantation, and brentuximab vedotin exposure was variable. The input for sequencing was peripheral blood mononuclear cells (PBMCs), taken before the fourth cycle of nivolumab. The sequence was obtained from a human donor with classical Hodgkin lymphoma. The chain couples TRBV2 to TRBJ1-5; the D is unclear. The DNA of the CDR3 is TGTGCCAGCAGTTCCCAAGGGTCCGGTTTATGGACCAATCAGCCCCAGCATTTT. Translation gives CASSSQGSGLWTNQPQHF.